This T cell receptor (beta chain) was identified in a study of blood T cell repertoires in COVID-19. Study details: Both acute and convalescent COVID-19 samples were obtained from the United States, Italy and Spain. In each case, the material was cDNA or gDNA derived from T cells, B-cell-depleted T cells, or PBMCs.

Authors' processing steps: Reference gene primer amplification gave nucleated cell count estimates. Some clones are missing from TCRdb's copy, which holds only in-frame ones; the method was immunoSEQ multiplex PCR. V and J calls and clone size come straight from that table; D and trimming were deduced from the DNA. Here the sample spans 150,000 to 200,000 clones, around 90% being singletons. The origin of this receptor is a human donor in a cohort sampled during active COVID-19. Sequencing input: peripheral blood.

CDR3 in amino acids: CASSKALSSGAIGNEQFF. In nucleotides, the CDR3 is TGTGCCAGCAGCAAAGCGCTTTCGTCGGGAGCAATCGGCAATGAGCAGTTCTTC. The chain has TRBV21-1 and TRBJ2-1; the table assigns TRBD2, which was not confirmed against the DNA. TRBV21-1 is annotated as a pseudogene. The CDR3 loop spans 18 amino acids.